The rows below give T cell receptor beta chains drawn from one sample of a study of T cells in Graves' hyperthyroidism and ophthalmopathy. TCRdb re-called the multiplex PCR reads with MiXCR, one entry per CDR3 protein. The data contain hundreds of thousands of distinct CDR3 sequences, 40% to 55% of them singletons. The sequenced sample consisted of peripheral blood or thyroid tissue (not recorded which). The receptors derive from an adult man with Graves' disease, either hyperthyroidism or ophthalmopathy (not recorded which). CDR3s include the opening cysteine and the closing phenylalanine or tryptophan. The D gene is left open where the match is weak. Rows may omit the clone size; those that give it use once, few, many or a size class.

>-|TRBJ1-2|TRBV24-1|TRBD1
TGTGCCACTTCGGGACAGTCTAACTATGGCTACACCTTC
CATSGQSNYGYTF
>many|TRBJ1-6|TRBV11-3|-
TGTGCCAGCAGCTTAGTGGGGGGCCAGAATTCACCCCTCCACTTT
CASSLVGGQNSPLHF
>many|TRBJ1-1|TRBV5-1|TRBD1
TGCGCCAGCAGCTCGGGACAGGGGGCCACTGAAGCTTTCTTT
CASSSGQGATEAFF
>many|TRBJ1-1|TRBV11-2|-
TGTGCCAGCAACCTTCTTGTATTGACTGAAGCTTTCTTT
CASNLLVLTEAFF
>many|TRBJ1-6|TRBV7-9|-
TGTGCCAGCAGCTCAAGTTTCGGGCGCTCCTATAATTCACCCCTCCACTTT
CASSSSFGRSYNSPLHF
>-|TRBJ1-4|TRBV7-9|-
TGTGCCAGCAGCCTCGGACGGGGTAATGAAAGACTGTTTTTT
CASSLGRGNERLFF
>-|TRBJ1-6|TRBV12-3/TRBV12-4|-
TGTGCCAGCAGTTTCCGAACTGTTAATTCACCCCTCCACTTT
CASSFRTVNSPLHF
>many|TRBJ1-4|TRBV2|-
TGTGCCAGCAGGCGGGCTAATGAAAAACTGTTTTTT
CASRRANEKLFF
>-|TRBJ2-7|TRBV2|TRBD1
TGTGCCAGCAGTGAACGGACAGGGCGCGCCTACGAGCAGTACTTC
CASSERTGRAYEQYF
>-|TRBJ1-2|TRBV20-1|TRBD1
TGCAGTGCTAGAGACCTCGACAGGGGCATCAACTATGGCTACACCTTC
CSARDLDRGINYGYTF
>many|TRBJ2-7|TRBV16|TRBD1
TGTGCCAGCAGCCGACAGGGGGACGAGCAGTACTTC
CASSRQGDEQYF
>-|TRBJ2-5|TRBV20-1|-
TGCAGTGCTAGAACCACCCTACCCCCACAAGAGACCCAGTACTTC
CSARTTLPPQETQYF
>-|TRBJ1-2|TRBV10-3|TRBD1
TGTGCCATCAGTGAAATAGGACAGGGGACCAGCTATGGCTACACCTTC
CAISEIGQGTSYGYTF
>many|TRBJ1-1|TRBV10-3|-
TGTGCCATCAGTGACGGGACGAACACTGAAGCTTTCTTT
CAISDGTNTEAFF
>few|TRBJ2-5|TRBV13|TRBD2
TGTGCCAGCAGCCATCATCGCAGGGAGGGGCAAGAGACCCAGTACTTC
CASSHHRREGQETQYF
>few|TRBJ1-1|TRBV5-1|-
TGCGCCAGCAGCTTGGTGGCAGGGACGAACACTGAAGCTTTCTTT
CASSLVAGTNTEAFF
>-|TRBJ2-6|TRBV2|TRBD1
TGTGCCAGCAGTGGGGACAGGGTGTTGTCTGGGGCCAACGTCCTGACTTTC
CASSGDRVLSGANVLTF
>-|TRBJ1-3|TRBV9|-
TGTGCCAGCAGCTCCGGCGGGACAAACACCATATATTTT
CASSSGGTNTIYF
>few|TRBJ1-2|TRBV6-5|TRBD1
TGTGCCAGCAGTTCCCCTTCGACAGGGTTCGTTGGCTACACCTTC
CASSSPSTGFVGYTF
>-|TRBJ2-7|TRBV6-6|TRBD1
TGTGCCAGCAACGGACCGCGACAGGGTTCCTACGAGCAGTACTTC
CASNGPRQGSYEQYF
>-|TRBJ1-1|TRBV2|TRBD1
TGTGCCAGCAATGACCCTATGGGGACAGGGTCCTTCTTT
CASNDPMGTGSFF
>-|TRBJ1-5|TRBV7-9|TRBD1
TGTGCCAGCAGCTTAGCGGGACAGGGTGGTTTTTTCAATCAGCCCCAGCATTTT
CASSLAGQGGFFNQPQHF